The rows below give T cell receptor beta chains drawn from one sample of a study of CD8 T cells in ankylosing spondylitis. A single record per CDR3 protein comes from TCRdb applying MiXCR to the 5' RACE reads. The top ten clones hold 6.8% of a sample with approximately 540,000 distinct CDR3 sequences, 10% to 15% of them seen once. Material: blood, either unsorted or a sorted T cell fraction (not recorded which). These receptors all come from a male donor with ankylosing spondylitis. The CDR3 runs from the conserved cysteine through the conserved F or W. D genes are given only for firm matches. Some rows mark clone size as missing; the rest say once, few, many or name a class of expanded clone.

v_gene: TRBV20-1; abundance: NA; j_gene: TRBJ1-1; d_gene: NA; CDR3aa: CSAPGRRGRTEAFF; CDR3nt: TGCAGTGCCCCGGGGAGGCGGGGAAGGACTGAAGCTTTCTTT
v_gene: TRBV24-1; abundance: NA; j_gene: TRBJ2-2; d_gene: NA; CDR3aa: CATSGGTGSVGELFF; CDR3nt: TGTGCCACCAGTGGGGGAACAGGGTCGGTCGGGGAGCTGTTTTTT
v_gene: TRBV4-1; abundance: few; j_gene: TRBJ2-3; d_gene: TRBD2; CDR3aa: CASSYPGTSETSLRLTDTQYF; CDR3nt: TGCGCCAGCAGCTATCCCGGGACTAGCGAAACTTCTCTCAGGCTCACAGATACGCAGTATTTT
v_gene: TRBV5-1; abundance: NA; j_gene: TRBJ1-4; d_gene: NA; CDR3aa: CASSFEGGEKLFF; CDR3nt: TGCGCCAGCAGCTTCGAAGGAGGTGAAAAACTGTTTTTT
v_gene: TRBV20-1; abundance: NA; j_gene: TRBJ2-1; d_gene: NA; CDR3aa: CSAVGPYNEQFF; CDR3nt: TGCAGTGCCGTCGGGCCCTACAATGAGCAGTTCTTC
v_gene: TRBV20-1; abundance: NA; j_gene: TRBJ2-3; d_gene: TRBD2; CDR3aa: CSAQPGLADTDTQYF; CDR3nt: TGCAGTGCCCAACCCGGACTAGCGGATACAGATACGCAGTATTTT
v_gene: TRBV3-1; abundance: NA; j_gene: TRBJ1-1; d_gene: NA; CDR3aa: CASSQSPGITEAFF; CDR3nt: TGTGCCAGCAGCCAAAGTCCGGGGATAACTGAAGCTTTCTTT
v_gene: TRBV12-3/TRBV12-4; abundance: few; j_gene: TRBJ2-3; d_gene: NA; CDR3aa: CASSLFSGRTDTQYF; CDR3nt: TGTGCCAGCAGTTTATTCAGCGGCCGCACAGATACGCAGTATTTT
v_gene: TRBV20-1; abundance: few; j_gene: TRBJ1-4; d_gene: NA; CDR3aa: CSARDWGVDSEKLFF; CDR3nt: TGCAGTGCCCGGGATTGGGGAGTAGATAGTGAAAAACTGTTTTTT
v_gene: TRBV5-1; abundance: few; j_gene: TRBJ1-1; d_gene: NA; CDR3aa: CASSGGQNTEAFF; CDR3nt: TGCGCCAGCAGCGGAGGGCAGAACACTGAAGCTTTCTTT
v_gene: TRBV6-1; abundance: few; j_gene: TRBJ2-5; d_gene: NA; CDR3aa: CASRLAGATQETQYF; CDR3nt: TGTGCCAGCAGATTGGCCGGGGCTACCCAAGAGACCCAGTACTTC
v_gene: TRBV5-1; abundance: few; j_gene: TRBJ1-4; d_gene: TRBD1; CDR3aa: CASSLTGDPLFF; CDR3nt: TGCGCCAGCAGCTTGACAGGGGATCCACTGTTTTTT
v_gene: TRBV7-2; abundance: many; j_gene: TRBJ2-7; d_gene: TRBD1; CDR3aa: CASSSPTGSNEQYF; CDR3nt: TGTGCCAGCAGCTCCCCGACAGGGTCCAACGAGCAGTACTTC
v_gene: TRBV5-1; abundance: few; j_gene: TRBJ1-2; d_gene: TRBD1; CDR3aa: CASSLGDSFYGYTF; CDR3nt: TGCGCCAGCAGCTTGGGGGACAGCTTCTATGGCTACACCTTC
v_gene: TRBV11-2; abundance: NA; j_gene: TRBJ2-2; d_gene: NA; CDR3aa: CASSLGVYGGELFF; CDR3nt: TGTGCCAGCAGCCTCGGGGTTTACGGCGGGGAGCTGTTTTTT
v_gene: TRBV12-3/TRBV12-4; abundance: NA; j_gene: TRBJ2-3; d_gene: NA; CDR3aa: CASSGEASTGDTQYF; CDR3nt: TGTGCCAGCAGCGGAGAGGCCTCAACCGGGGATACGCAGTATTTT
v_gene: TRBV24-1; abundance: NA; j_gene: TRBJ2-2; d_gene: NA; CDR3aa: CATSWGTGELFF; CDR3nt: TGTGCCACCAGTTGGGGAACCGGGGAGCTGTTTTTT
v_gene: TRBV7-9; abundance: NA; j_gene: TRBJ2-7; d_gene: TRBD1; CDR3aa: CASSPSPGQGGYEQYF; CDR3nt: TGTGCCAGCAGCCCTTCACCGGGACAGGGAGGCTACGAGCAGTACTTC
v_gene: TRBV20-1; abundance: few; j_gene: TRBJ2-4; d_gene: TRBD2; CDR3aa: CSAARAGEYIQYF; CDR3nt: TGCAGTGCAGCAAGAGCGGGAGAATACATTCAGTACTTC
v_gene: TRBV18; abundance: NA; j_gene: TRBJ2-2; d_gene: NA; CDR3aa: CASSPQQGLNTGELFF; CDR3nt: TGTGCCAGCTCCCCACAACAGGGTCTCAACACCGGGGAGCTGTTTTTT
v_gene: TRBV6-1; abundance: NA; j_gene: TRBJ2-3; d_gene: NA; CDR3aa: CASSPDRHTDTQYF; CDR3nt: TGTGCCAGCAGTCCCGACAGACACACAGATACGCAGTATTTT
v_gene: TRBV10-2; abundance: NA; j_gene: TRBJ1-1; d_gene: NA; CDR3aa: CASRVQRNTEAFF; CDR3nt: TGCGCCAGCAGAGTACAAAGGAACACTGAAGCTTTCTTT
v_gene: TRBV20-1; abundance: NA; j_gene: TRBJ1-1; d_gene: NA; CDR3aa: CSAREGAIEAFF; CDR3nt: TGCAGTGCTAGAGAGGGGGCTATTGAAGCTTTCTTT
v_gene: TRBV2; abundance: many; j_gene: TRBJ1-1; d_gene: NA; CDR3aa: CASTGGGYTEAFF; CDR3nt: TGTGCCAGCACGGGGGGCGGGTACACTGAAGCTTTCTTT
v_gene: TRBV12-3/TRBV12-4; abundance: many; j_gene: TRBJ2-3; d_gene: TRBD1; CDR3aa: CASSPGQASTDTQYF; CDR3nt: TGTGCCAGCAGCCCGGGACAGGCTAGCACAGATACGCAGTATTTT
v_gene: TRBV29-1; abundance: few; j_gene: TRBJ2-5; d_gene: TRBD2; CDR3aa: CSAGGTSGRASETQYF; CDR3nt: TGCAGCGCTGGGGGAACCAGCGGGAGGGCCAGCGAGACCCAGTACTTC
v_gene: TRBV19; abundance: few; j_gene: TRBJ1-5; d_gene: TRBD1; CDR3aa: CASSIDRTGGRSNQPQHF; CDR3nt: TGTGCCAGTAGTATAGATCGGACAGGGGGCCGAAGCAATCAGCCCCAGCATTTT
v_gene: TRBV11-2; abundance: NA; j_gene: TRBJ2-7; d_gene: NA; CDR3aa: CASSSVRGTSEQYF; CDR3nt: TGTGCCAGCAGCTCGGTGAGGGGAACCTCCGAGCAGTACTTC
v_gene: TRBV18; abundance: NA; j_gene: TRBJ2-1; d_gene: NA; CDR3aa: CASSSQNSYNEQFF; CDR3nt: TGTGCCAGCTCGAGTCAAAACTCCTACAATGAGCAGTTCTTC
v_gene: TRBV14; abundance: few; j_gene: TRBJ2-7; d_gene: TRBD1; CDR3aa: CASSPGTGGEQYF; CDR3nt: TGTGCCAGCAGCCCTGGGACAGGCGGCGAGCAGTACTTC
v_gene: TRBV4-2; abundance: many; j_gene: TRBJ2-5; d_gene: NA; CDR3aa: CASSQGQYQETQYF; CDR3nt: TGTGCCAGCAGCCAAGGACAGTACCAAGAGACCCAGTACTTC
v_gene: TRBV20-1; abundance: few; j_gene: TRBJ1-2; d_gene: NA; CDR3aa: CSARNPSHGYTF; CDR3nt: TGCAGTGCTAGGAACCCGTCCCATGGCTACACCTTC
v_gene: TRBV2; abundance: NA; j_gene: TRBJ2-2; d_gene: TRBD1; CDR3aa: CATLRDRDTGELFF; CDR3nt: TGTGCCACACTCCGGGACAGGGACACCGGGGAGCTGTTTTTT
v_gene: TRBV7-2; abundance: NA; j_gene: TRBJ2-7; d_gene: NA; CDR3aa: CASSWSTTYEQYF; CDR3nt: TGTGCCAGCAGCTGGTCAACTACCTACGAGCAGTACTTC
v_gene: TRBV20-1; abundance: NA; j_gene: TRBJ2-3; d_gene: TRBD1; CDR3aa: CSARALGQVTDTQYF; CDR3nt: TGCAGTGCTAGAGCTCTGGGACAGGTCACAGATACGCAGTATTTT
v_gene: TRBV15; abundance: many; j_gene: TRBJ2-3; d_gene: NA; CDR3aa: CATSRDPAPSTDTQYF; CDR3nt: TGTGCCACCAGCAGAGATCCAGCACCCAGCACAGATACGCAGTATTTT
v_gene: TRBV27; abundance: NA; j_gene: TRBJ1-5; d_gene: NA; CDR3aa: CASSYQGNQPQHF; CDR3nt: TGTGCCAGCAGTTACCAGGGGAATCAGCCCCAGCATTTT